A single sample is the source of the 27 T cell receptor beta chains below, sequenced in a study of T cell responses to AZD1222 COVID-19 vaccine. Produced via immunoSEQ multiplex PCR; TCRdb's table is partial and in-frame only. In the table there are 140,000 to 150,000 clones, under 95% of which are singletons. Sequenced here: peripheral blood, sampled on day 0 of AZD1222 vaccination. All receptors derive from an adult in good health.

This clone has a single count. J is TRBJ2-7 and V is TRBV5-6; TRBD2 matches at 7 bases. The CDR3 is made up of 14 amino acids. Unmatched junction bases numbered 9, after V lost 4 bases and J lost 5 bases. Looked up from germline, CDR1 is SGHDT and CDR2 is YYEEEE. The CDR3 DNA sequence: TGTGCCAGCAGCCGCGGACTAGGAGTCCACGAGCAGTACTTC. Translating it yields CASSRGLGVHEQYF.

The V and J genes are TRBV5-8 and TRBJ2-5; no firm D call. The germline V gene has CDR1 SGHTS and CDR2 YDEGEE. Trimming shortened V by 1 base and J by 5 bases, and 3 bases separated the two germline ends. The CDR3 length is 11 residues. The DNA for the CDR3 is TGTGCCAGCAGCTTGTGGGAGACCCAGTACTTC. It is translated as CASSLWETQYF.

The chain recombines TRBV4-1 with TRBJ1-2; 8 bases line up with TRBD1. The CDR3 runs 15 residues. The V and J ends lost 3 bases and 2 bases, in that order; junction bases with no gene match: 5. Germline lookup yields CDR1 MGHRA and CDR2 YSYEKL. CDR3: CASSHPDRENYGYTF. In nucleotides, the CDR3 is TGCGCCAGCAGCCACCCGGACAGGGAGAACTATGGCTACACCTTC.

This clone occurred once. This chain links TRBV9 with TRBJ1-5; D is unclear. CDR1 is SGDLS, CDR2 YYNGEE, per germline. The CDR3 is 15 residues long. Trimming removed 4 bases at V and 2 bases at J, with 13 bases between. The CDR3 DNA sequence: TGTGCCAGCAGCCCCCGCAGTAGTGGCAATCAGCCCCAGCATTTT. Translating it yields CASSPRSSGNQPQHF.

Written as DNA, the CDR3 is TGTGCCAGCAGCGGAAATTCCCCGGGGGAGCAGTACTTC. Its translation: CASSGNSPGEQYF. This rearrangement joins TRBV9 to TRBJ2-7; the D gene is possibly TRBD2 (5 bases). CDR3 length: 13 residues. From germline, CDR1 is SGDLS and CDR2 YYNGEE. V lost 3 bases, J lost 7 bases, and 14 bases lay in between.

The chain couples TRBV25-1 to TRBJ1-3, with D possibly matching TRBD1 (5 bases). Germline-derived CDR1 and CDR2 are MGHDK and SYGVNS. This CDR3 has 12 amino acids. The germline V and J ends were trimmed by 5 bases and 8 bases, with 10 bases remaining between them. The CDR3 reads CASSPRGDTIYF. The CDR3 bases are TGTGCCAGCAGTCCCCGGGGGGACACCATATATTTT.

J is TRBJ1-1 and V is TRBV6-6, with no clear D. The CDR3 is 13 amino acids. CDR1 and CDR2 from the germline V gene are MNHNY and SVGAGI (reference sequence). The V gene lost 7 bases and the J gene lost 6 bases, with 15 bases spanning the gap. The CDR3 sequence: CASTPGGSAEAFF. The CDR3 coding sequence is TGTGCCAGCACCCCGGGTGGGAGCGCTGAAGCTTTCTTT.

J is TRBJ1-1 and V is TRBV5-6; D not certain. Per the germline V gene, CDR1 is SGHDT and CDR2 is YYEEEE. The CDR3 is 12 amino acids. V was trimmed by 2 bases and J by 3 bases, leaving 5 bases between them. CDR3 sequence: CASSFGYTEAFF. In nucleotides, the CDR3 is TGTGCCAGCAGCTTCGGGTACACTGAAGCTTTCTTT.

V and J are TRBV18 and TRBJ1-1; D is possibly TRBD1 (5 bases). Deletions cut 8 bases from V and 0 bases from J, with 22 bases between. The CDR3 runs 17 residues. CDR1 is KGHSH, CDR2 LQKENI, per germline. The CDR3 spells CASQREGTEGMNTEAFF. DNA for the CDR3: TGTGCCAGCCAGAGGGAAGGAACGGAGGGGATGAACACTGAAGCTTTCTTT.

V and J are TRBV18 and TRBJ2-1; TRBD2 might be the D (5 bases). The CDR3 length is 13 residues. V lost 3 bases and J lost 5, with 8 bases in between. Per germline, CDR1 KGHSH and CDR2 LQKENI. The CDR3 sequence is CASSPGLNNEQFF. DNA of the CDR3: TGTGCCAGCTCACCCGGACTGAACAATGAGCAGTTCTTC. Full variable domain (outside the CDR3, taken from reference TRBV18 and TRBJ2-1): NAGVMQNPRHLVRRRGQEARLRCSPMKGHSHVYWYRQLPEEGLKFMVYLQKENIIDESGMPKERFSAEFPKEGPSILRIQQVVRGDSAAYFCASSPGLNNEQFFGPGTRLTVL.

This rearrangement joins TRBV12-3 or TRBV12-4 to TRBJ1-2; perhaps TRBD1 as D (6 bases). The length of the CDR3 is 12 residues. The germline V and J ends were trimmed by 6 bases and 7 bases, with 12 bases remaining between them. CDR3: CASSSTGFGYTF. In nucleotides, the CDR3 is TGTGCCAGCAGCTCCACAGGGTTTGGCTACACCTTC.

The chain combines TRBV7-9 with TRBJ2-7; 12 bases line up with TRBD2. With V trimmed by 2 bases and J by 2 bases, 1 base remained unmatched. CDR1 and CDR2 (germline): SEHNR, FQNEAQ (reference sequence). This CDR3 has 15 amino acids. The CDR3 DNA sequence: TGTGCCAGCAGCTTACGGACTAGCGGGACCTACGAGCAGTACTTC. Protein product: CASSLRTSGTYEQYF.

J is TRBJ1-2 and V is TRBV3-1 (or the pseudogene TRBV3-2), with TRBD1 matching 8 bases. This CDR3 has 13 amino acids. V lost 5 bases to trimming and J lost 5 bases; unmatched junction nucleotides: 4. Germline lookup yields CDR1 LGHDT and CDR2 YNNKEL (reference sequence). CDR3 nucleotides: TGTGCCAGCAGCGAGACAGGGGTTTATGGCTACACCTTC. Translation gives CASSETGVYGYTF.

The V gene is TRBV4-3, the J gene TRBJ2-1; tentative D call: TRBD2 (6 bases). Germline CDR1 is LGHNA and CDR2 is YSLEER. Trimming removed 4 bases from V and 2 bases from J, with 15 bases in between. The CDR3 sequence is 16 residues long. Written as DNA, the CDR3 is TGCGCCAGCAGCCTCCGGGACTCGCGGGCCTACAATGAGCAGTTCTTC. This gives the protein CASSLRDSRAYNEQFF.

The rearrangement uses TRBV20-1 and TRBJ2-3, with D possibly TRBD2 on 5 matching bases. Trimming left V 3 bases short and J 6 bases short, with 7 bases between. The CDR3 is 11 residues long. The germline V gene has CDR1 DFQATT and CDR2 SNEGSKA (reference sequence). The CDR3 loop is CSASRGDTQYF. The CDR3 DNA reads as TGCAGTGCTAGTCGCGGGGATACGCAGTATTTT.

V is TRBV12-3 or TRBV12-4 and J is TRBJ2-2; D not resolved. This CDR3 is built from 13 residues. Trimming cost V 3 bases and J 2 bases, with 4 bases left between them. CDR3 in amino acids: CASSLTNTGELFF. As DNA, the CDR3 is TGTGCCAGCAGTTTGACTAACACCGGGGAGCTGTTTTTT.

CDR3 in amino acids: CASSYNDRAHSPLHF. CDR3 DNA sequence: TGTGCCAGCAGTTACAACGACAGGGCTCACTCACCCCTCCACTTT. The chain links TRBV6-5 to TRBJ1-6; 7 bases are shared with TRBD1. With V trimmed by 2 bases and J by 10 bases, 8 bases remained unmatched. Germline V gene lookup returns CDR1 MNHEY and CDR2 SVGAGI. This CDR3 comprises 15 residues.

This chain joins TRBV6-5 and TRBJ2-7; D is unresolved. CDR1 is MNHEY, CDR2 SVGAGI, per germline. Trimming left V 0 bases short and J 2 bases short, with 14 bases between. The CDR3 runs to 16 residues. Here the CDR3 reads CASSYSYQAGAYEQYF. The CDR3 coding sequence is TGTGCCAGCAGTTACTCGTACCAGGCAGGAGCCTACGAGCAGTACTTC.

The chain has TRBV4-1 and TRBJ2-6; maybe TRBD1 (6 bases). Germline V lookup: CDR1 MGHRA, CDR2 YSYEKL. The CDR3 is 17 residues long. Trimming pared 3 bases from V and 3 bases from J, leaving 15 bases between. The DNA for the CDR3 is TGCGCCAGCAGCCAGGTCGGCAGGGGATATGGGGCCAACGTCCTGACTTTC. Amino acid sequence: CASSQVGRGYGANVLTF.

The chain recombines TRBV7-3 with TRBJ2-1, with a possible D match to TRBD1 (6 bases). This CDR3 spans 13 amino acids. V lost 5 bases and J lost 9, with 14 bases in between. CDR1 is SGHTA and CDR2 is FQGTGA in the germline V gene. CDR3 region: CASSTTRGTEQFF. CDR3 nucleotide sequence: TGTGCCAGCAGCACAACCAGGGGCACTGAGCAGTTCTTC.

This clone came up a few times. The V and J genes are TRBV7-9 and TRBJ2-5; D not resolved. Per germline, CDR1 SEHNR and CDR2 FQNEAQ (reference sequence). The V gene lost 8 bases and the J gene lost 2 bases, with 12 bases spanning the gap. This CDR3 is 13 amino acids long. In nucleotides, the CDR3 is TGTGCCAGCGAAGGAGTAGGGCAAGAGACCCAGTACTTC. Its translation: CASEGVGQETQYF. Filled out from reference TRBV7-9 and TRBJ2-5, the complete variable domain reads DTGVSQNPRHKITKRGQNVTFRCDPISEHNRLYWYRQTLGQGPEFLTYFQNEAQLEKSRLLSDRFSAERPKGSFSTLEIQRTEQGDSAMYLCASEGVGQETQYFGPGTRLLVL.

The chain employs TRBV28 and TRBJ2-7, with D unclear. The CDR3 has 13 residues. V dropped 6 bases and J dropped 2 bases, with 11 bases sitting between them. CDR1 and CDR2 (germline): MDHEN, SYDVKM. The DNA of the CDR3 is TGTGCCAGCAGCCAGACACCTACCTACGAGCAGTACTTC. Encoded protein: CASSQTPTYEQYF.

This clone showed up just once. The chain employs TRBV7-9 and TRBJ2-5; no clear D gene. The germline V gene has CDR1 SEHNR and CDR2 FQNEAQ (reference sequence). V lost 5 bases and J lost 0, with 10 bases in between. CDR3 length: 14 amino acids. The DNA of the CDR3 is TGTGCCAGCAGCACCCGACACAACCAAGAGACCCAGTACTTC. Translation: CASSTRHNQETQYF.

The gene calls are TRBV9 and TRBJ2-2; D perhaps matches TRBD2 (5 bases). Germline V gene lookup returns CDR1 SGDLS and CDR2 YYNGEE. V shed 2 bases and J shed 5 bases, with 13 bases lying between them. The CDR3 is 15 residues long. CDR3 amino acids: CASSVSGSRTGELFF. Here the CDR3 DNA reads TGTGCCAGCAGCGTTTCGGGGTCCCGAACCGGGGAGCTGTTTTTT.

In this sample, this clone turned up a few times. This rearrangement joins TRBV6-2 or TRBV6-3 to TRBJ2-5, with a tentative D call TRBD1 (6 bases). V was shortened by 5 bases and J by 1 base, with 14 bases between the two germline ends. Germline CDR1 and CDR2: MNHEY and SVGEGT. This CDR3 is built from 15 residues. The CDR3: CASSLQGAPQETQYF. CDR3 coding DNA: TGTGCCAGCAGTCTACAGGGAGCCCCCCAAGAGACCCAGTACTTC.

V usage is TRBV5-4 and J usage is TRBJ2-1, with D perhaps matching TRBD2 (5 bases). The CDR3 contains 15 residues. The germline V gene encodes CDR1 SGHNT and CDR2 YYREEE (reference sequence). V was cut by 0 bases and J by 8 bases, with 15 bases left in between. CDR3 protein: CASSLGERPPDEQFF. The DNA for the CDR3 is TGTGCCAGCAGCTTGGGGGAGCGGCCCCCCGATGAGCAGTTCTTC.

This chain connects TRBV15 to TRBJ2-1; 7 bases map to TRBD2. CDR3 size: 15 residues. Germline V gene sequence: CDR1 LNHNV, CDR2 YYDKDF (reference sequence). V was pared by 1 base and J by 2 bases, with 2 bases of the junction left unmatched. CDR3 in amino acids: CATSRAAGAYNEQFF. CDR3 sequence (DNA): TGTGCCACCAGCAGAGCGGCGGGAGCCTACAATGAGCAGTTCTTC.